One and the same sample provided the 10 T cell receptor delta chains below, sequenced in a study of γδ T cells in repeated Plasmodium falciparum infection. Flow sorting of PBMC yielded separate Vgamma9/Vdelta2+ and Vdelta2-negative gammadelta T cell populations for bulk repertoire analysis. TCRdb redid clone calling on the multiplex PCR reads using CATT. The top ten hold just under 9% of the sample, which has some 100,000 delta-chain clones, over 1.1% seen once. Sequenced sample: gamma-delta T cells from blood. These receptors originate from a pool of human donors (malaria-infected and uninfected, not separated).

In this sample, this clone turned up a few times. The TCRdb protein, from a much larger clone, departs from this DNA's translation at residue 5, likely by read error; the protein shown derives from the DNA. V usage is TRDV1 and J usage is TRDJ1, with 8 bases matching TRDD2. The J gene is absent in TCRdb and was assigned here via DNA matching to germline. The CDR3 loop spans 22 amino acids. Germline trimming cut 7 bases from V and 0 bases from J; bases unmatched to any gene: 28. Germline loops: CDR1 TSWWSYY, CDR2 QGS. CDR3 loop: CALVAISLPTYWMGFYTDKLIF. The CDR3 DNA sequence: TGTGCTCTTGTAGCCATCTCACTTCCTACTTACTGGATGGGCTTTTACACCGATAAACTCATCTTT.

About this clone itself: The translation of this DNA and the TCRdb protein of a much larger clone differ at residue 11, probably owing to a read error; the protein shown here is translated from the DNA. J is TRDJ1 and V is TRDV1; D gene uncertain. TCRdb is silent on the J gene; assignment here came from matching the DNA to germline. Trimming left V 0 bases short and J 0 bases short, with 32 bases between. Germline V gives CDR1 TSWWSYY, CDR2 QGS. The CDR3 totals 23 residues. The CDR3 DNA reads as TGTGCTCTTGGGGAACTAAGTACTTTGACAGCACTCCATGCGCCAATTTACACCGATAAACTCATCTTT. Residues: CALGELSTLTALHAPIYTDKLIF.

Comments on this clone: This likely traces to a read error, being one base from a far larger clone. At the DNA level, this CDR3 is encoded by other sequences in the same sample as well. The rearrangement uses TRDV1 and TRDJ1; 8 bases are shared with TRDD3. Here the J gene came from matching the DNA to germline, since TCRdb omits it. The V and J ends lost 3 bases and 2 bases, in that order; junction bases with no gene match: 26. CDR3 length: 22 residues. CDR1 TSWWSYY and CDR2 QGS come from the germline V gene. The CDR3 DNA sequence: TGTGCTCTTGGGGAGCTAGGGTGTGGCGATGCGGGGATACCCTGGGCGACCGATAAACTCATCTTT. Protein: CALGELGCGDAGIPWATDKLIF.

There are a few counts of this clone. This likely reflects a read error, since a far larger clone is one base away. The sample holds other DNA sequences that translate to the same CDR3. The rearrangement uses TRDV2 and TRDJ1; D unclear. The J gene, absent from TCRdb, was called here by matching the DNA to germline. The CDR3 consists of 15 residues. The germline V gene encodes CDR1 GEAIGNYY and CDR2 EKD. The V and J ends lost 4 bases and 0 bases respectively, with 14 bases between them. CDR3 DNA sequence: TGTGCCTGTGAAGGTCTAGAAGGGGACACCGATAAACTCATCTTT. Its translation is CACEGLEGDTDKLIF.

Only a few counts were recorded for this clone. The protein that TCRdb holds for this DNA derives from a much larger clone and differs from the translated DNA at residue 5, which likely indicates a read error; the protein shown here is translated from the DNA. V usage is TRDV1 and J usage is TRDJ1, with unresolved D. Trimming stripped 5 bases from V and 3 bases from J, with 22 bases between. The germline CDR1 and CDR2 sequences are TSWWSYY and QGS. The CDR3 contains 17 residues. The CDR3 nucleotides are TGTGCTCTTGGGCCCGGCAAGATGTTTAGGGGTCCCGATAAACTCATCTTT. As protein: CALGPGKMFRGPDKLIF.

Only a few counts were recorded for this clone. This chain connects TRDV1 to TRDJ4; 12 bases are shared with TRDD3. Assignment of the J gene here rests on matching the DNA to germline, because TCRdb gives none. CDR1 is TSWWSYY, CDR2 QGS, per germline. CDR3 length: 22 residues. V shed 3 bases and J 0 bases; nucleotides not matched to a gene: 23. The CDR3 nucleotides are TGTGCTCTTGGGGAGCTTCTCCCTCTAAAGAGTACTGGGGGATACAGAGCCAGACCCCTGATCTTT. Translated, it gives CALGELLPLKSTGGYRARPLIF.

Only a few counts were recorded for this clone. A far larger clone is one base from this, pointing to a likely read error. The same CDR3 also results from other DNA sequences found in this sample. The chain employs TRDV1 and TRDJ1; 12 bases agree with TRDD3. TCRdb offers no J gene call, so here the DNA was matched to germline to obtain one. Germline CDR1 and CDR2: TSWWSYY and QGS. The CDR3 totals 22 residues. The CDR3 reads CALGEPPFLYWGIQGYTDKLIF. In DNA, the CDR3 is TGTGCTCTTGGGGAACCGCCTTTCCTGTACTGGGGGATACAAGGGTACACTGATAAACTCATCTTT.

This clone has more than one count but fewer than ten. The protein TCRdb lists belongs to a much larger clone and differs from this DNA's translation at residue 10, which points to a read error; the protein shown is made from the DNA. CDR3 sequence (DNA): TGTGCCTGTGACCTTGTGGGGGACGACGCCCGACAGATGTTTTTC. It is translated as CACDLVGDDARQMFF. The chain employs TRDV2 and TRDJ3, with 7 nucleotides matching TRDD3. No J gene was available from TCRdb, and it was assigned here by a germline match of the DNA. This CDR3 is 15 amino acids long. CDR1 GEAIGNYY and CDR2 EKD come from the germline V gene. V gave up 3 bases and J gave up 11 bases; unmatched junction bases: 9.

A word on this clone: With a far larger clone one base away, a read error is the likely cause. The limits of the CDR3 on the DNA are not certain, so only TCRdb's listed CDR3 is given. J gene calling gave no result, while the V gene is TRDV1; the table's D call, TRDD3, has no DNA check behind it. Germline V lookup: CDR1 TSWWSYY, CDR2 QGS. The CDR3 is 23 amino acids in total, end residues counted. The CDR3 loop reads CALGELVSRGTPWGIGTTDKLIF.

Ten or more counts support this clone. The protein in TCRdb stems from a much larger clone and differs at residue 4 from this DNA's translation, likely a read error; here the protein is translated from the DNA. The chain joins TRDV3 to TRDJ3; 7 bases align to TRDD3. The J gene, not given by TCRdb, was assigned here from a germline match of the nucleotide sequence. The germline CDR1 and CDR2 sequences are TVYSNPD and GDNSRS (reference sequence). This CDR3 has 26 amino acids. J gave up 0 bases and V 2 bases, and 34 bases lay outside the gene matches. The CDR3: CAFYDLTLFETTDVGDSSWDTRQMFF. CDR3 nucleotide sequence: TGTGCCTTTTATGATCTAACCCTCTTCGAGACTACTGATGTGGGGGACAGCTCCTGGGACACCCGACAGATGTTTTTC.